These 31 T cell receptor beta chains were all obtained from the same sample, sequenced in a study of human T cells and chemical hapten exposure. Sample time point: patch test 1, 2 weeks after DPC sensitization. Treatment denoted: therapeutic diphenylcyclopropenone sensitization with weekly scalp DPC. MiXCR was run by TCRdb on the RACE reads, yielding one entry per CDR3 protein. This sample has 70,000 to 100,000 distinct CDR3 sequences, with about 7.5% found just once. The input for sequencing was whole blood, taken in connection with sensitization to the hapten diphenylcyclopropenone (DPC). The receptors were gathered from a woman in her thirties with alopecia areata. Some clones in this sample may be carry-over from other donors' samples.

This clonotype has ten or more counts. Here the CDR3 DNA reads TGTGCCAGCATGGGAAGTCCTGCAACTAATGAAAAACTGTTTTTT. This translates into CASMGSPATNEKLFF. This chain uses TRBV2 with TRBJ1-4, with D uncertain. Deletions cut 7 bases from V and 0 bases from J, with 12 bases between. In germline, CDR1 is SNHLY, CDR2 FYNNEI. The CDR3 length is 15 residues.

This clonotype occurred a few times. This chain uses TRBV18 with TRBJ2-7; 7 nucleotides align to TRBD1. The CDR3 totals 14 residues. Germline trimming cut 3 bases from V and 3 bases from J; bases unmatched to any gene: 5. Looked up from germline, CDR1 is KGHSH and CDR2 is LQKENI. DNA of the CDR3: TGTGCCAGCTCACCGAACAGGGGTAACTACGAGCAGTACTTC. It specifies CASSPNRGNYEQYF.

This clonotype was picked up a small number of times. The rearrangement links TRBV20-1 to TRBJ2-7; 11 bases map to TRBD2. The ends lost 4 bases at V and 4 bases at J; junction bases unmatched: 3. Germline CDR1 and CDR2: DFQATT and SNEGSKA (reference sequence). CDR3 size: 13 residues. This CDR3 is CSAIAGGPYEQYF. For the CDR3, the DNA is TGCAGTGCTATAGCGGGGGGGCCTTACGAGCAGTACTTC.

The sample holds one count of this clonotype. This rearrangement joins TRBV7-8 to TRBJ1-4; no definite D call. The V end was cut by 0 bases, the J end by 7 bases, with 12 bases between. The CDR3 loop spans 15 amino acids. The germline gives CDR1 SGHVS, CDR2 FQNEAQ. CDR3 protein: CASSLAGSRGEKLFF. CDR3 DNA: TGTGCCAGCAGCTTAGCGGGGAGTCGGGGTGAAAAACTGTTTTTT.

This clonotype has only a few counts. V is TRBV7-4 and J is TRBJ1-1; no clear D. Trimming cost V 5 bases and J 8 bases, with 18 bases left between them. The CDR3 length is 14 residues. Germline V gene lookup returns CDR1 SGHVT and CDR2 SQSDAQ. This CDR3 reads CASSLPSVRPEAFF. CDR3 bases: TGTGCCAGCAGCCTTCCGTCGGTTAGGCCAGAAGCTTTCTTT.

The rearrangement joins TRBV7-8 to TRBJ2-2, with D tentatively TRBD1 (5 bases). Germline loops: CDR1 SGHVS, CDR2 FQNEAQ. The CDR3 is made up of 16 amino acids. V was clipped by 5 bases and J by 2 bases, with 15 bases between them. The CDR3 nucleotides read TGTGCCAGCAGCCCTGGCCAGGGCGTAAACACCGGGGAGCTGTTTTTT. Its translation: CASSPGQGVNTGELFF.

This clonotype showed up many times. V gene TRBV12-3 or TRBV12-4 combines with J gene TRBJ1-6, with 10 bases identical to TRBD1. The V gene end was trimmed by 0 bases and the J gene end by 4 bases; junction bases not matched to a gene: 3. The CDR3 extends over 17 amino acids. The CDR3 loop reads CASSLADRGFYNSPLHF. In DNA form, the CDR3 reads TGTGCCAGCAGTTTAGCGGACAGGGGGTTTTATAATTCACCCCTCCACTTT.

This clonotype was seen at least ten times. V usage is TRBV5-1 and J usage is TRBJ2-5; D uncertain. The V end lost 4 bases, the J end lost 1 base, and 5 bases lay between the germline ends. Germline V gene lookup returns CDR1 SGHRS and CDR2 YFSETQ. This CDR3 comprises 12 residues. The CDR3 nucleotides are TGCGCCAGCAGCCAACCCCAAGAGACCCAGTACTTC. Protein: CASSQPQETQYF.

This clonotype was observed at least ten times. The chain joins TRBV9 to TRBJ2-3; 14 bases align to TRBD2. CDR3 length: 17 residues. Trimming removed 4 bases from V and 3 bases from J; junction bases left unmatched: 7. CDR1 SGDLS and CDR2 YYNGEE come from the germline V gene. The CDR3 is CASSTGLAGAGTDTQYF. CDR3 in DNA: TGTGCCAGCAGCACGGGACTAGCGGGGGCTGGTACAGATACGCAGTATTTT.

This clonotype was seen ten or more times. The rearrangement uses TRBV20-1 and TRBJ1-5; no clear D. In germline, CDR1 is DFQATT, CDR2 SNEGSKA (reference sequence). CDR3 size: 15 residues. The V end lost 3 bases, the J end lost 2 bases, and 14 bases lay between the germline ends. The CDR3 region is CSASNGEGGNQPQHF. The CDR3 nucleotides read TGCAGTGCTAGTAATGGGGAGGGTGGCAATCAGCCCCAGCATTTT.

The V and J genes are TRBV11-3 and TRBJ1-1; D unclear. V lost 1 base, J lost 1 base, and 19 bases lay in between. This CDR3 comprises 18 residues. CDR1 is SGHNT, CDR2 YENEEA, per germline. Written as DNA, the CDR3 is TGTGCCAGCAGCTTAGCCCAAAAGAGGTGGATAGCGAACACTGAAGCTTTCTTT. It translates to CASSLAQKRWIANTEAFF.

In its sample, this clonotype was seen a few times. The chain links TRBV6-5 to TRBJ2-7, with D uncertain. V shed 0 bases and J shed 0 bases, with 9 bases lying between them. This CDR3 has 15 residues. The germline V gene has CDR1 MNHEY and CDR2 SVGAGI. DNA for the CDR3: TGTGCCAGCAGTTACTCGGGCGGTCCCTCCTACGAGCAGTACTTC. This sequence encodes CASSYSGGPSYEQYF.

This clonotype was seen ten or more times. CDR3 DNA: TGTGCCAGCAGCGGACAGACTGAAGCTTTCTTT. It translates to CASSGQTEAFF. The gene calls are TRBV6-6 and TRBJ1-1; D may be TRBD1 (6 bases). The V end lost 6 bases, the J end lost 5 bases, and 7 bases lay between the germline ends. Looked up from germline, CDR1 is MNHNY and CDR2 is SVGAGI (reference sequence). The CDR3 loop spans 11 amino acids.

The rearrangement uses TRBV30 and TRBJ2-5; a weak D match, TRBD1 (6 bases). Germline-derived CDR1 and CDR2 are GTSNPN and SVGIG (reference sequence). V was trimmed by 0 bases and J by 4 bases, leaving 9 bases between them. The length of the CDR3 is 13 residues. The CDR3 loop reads CAWSVVTGETQYF. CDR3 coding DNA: TGTGCCTGGAGTGTTGTGACAGGAGAGACCCAGTACTTC.

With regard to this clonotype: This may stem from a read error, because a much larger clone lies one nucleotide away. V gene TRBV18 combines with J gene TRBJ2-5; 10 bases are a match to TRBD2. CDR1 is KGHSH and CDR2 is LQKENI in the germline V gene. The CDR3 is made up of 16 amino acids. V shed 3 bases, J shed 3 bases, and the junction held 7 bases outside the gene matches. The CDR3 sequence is CASSPRRTSGEETQYF. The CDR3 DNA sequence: TGTGCCAGCTCACCCCGTCGGACTAGCGGAGAAGAGACCCAGTACTTC.

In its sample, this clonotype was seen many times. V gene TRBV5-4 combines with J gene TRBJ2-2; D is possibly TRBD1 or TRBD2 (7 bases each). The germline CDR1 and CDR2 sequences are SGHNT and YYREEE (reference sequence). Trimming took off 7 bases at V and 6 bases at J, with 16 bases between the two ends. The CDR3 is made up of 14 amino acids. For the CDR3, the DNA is TGTGCCAGCCGCAGGGGGGGACAAGCCGGGGAGCTGTTTTTT. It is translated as CASRRGGQAGELFF.

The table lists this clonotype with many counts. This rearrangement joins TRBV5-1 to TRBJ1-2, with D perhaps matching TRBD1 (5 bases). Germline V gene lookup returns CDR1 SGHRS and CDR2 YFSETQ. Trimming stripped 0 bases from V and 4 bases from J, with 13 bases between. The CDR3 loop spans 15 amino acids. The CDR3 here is CASSLEGHGGYGYTF. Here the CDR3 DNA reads TGCGCCAGCAGCTTGGAAGGACACGGGGGCTATGGCTACACCTTC.

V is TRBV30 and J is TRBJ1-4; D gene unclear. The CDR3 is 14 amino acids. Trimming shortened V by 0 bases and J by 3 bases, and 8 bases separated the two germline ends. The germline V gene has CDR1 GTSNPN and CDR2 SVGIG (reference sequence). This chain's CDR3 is CAWSVSRANEKLFF. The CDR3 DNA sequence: TGTGCCTGGAGTGTGAGTCGGGCTAATGAAAAACTGTTTTTT.

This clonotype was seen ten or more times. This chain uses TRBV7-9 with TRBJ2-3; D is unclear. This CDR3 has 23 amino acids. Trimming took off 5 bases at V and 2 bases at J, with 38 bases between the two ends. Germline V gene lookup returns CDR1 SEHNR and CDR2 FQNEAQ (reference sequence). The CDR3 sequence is CASSTDLPPKEPDGITFTDTQYF. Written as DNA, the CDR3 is TGTGCCAGCAGCACAGACTTGCCCCCCAAAGAACCCGACGGTATCACCTTCACAGATACGCAGTATTTT.

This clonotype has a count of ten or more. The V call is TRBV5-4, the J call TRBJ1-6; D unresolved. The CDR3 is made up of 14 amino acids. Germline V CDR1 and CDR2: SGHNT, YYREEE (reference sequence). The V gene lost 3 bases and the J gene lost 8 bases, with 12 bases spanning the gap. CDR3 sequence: CASSSQGFDSPLHF. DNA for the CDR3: TGTGCCAGCAGCTCTCAAGGGTTTGATTCACCCCTCCACTTT. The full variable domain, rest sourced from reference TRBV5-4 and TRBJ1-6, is ETGVTQSPTHLIKTRGQQVTLRCSSQSGHNTVSWYQQALGQGPQFIFQYYREEENGRGNFPPRFSGLQFPNYSSELNVNALELDDSALYLCASSSQGFDSPLHFGNGTRLTVT.

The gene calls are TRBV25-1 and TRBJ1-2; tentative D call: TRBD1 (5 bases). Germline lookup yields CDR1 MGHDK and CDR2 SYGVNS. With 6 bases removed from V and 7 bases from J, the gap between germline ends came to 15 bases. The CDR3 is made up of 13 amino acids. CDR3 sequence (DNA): TGTGCCAGCAGACCGAGGCGGGGCTCTGGCTACACCTTC. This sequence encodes CASRPRRGSGYTF.

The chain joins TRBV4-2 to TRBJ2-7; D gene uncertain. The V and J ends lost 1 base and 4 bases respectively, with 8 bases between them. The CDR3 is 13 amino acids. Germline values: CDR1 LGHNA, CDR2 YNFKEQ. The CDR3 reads CASSQGEEYEQYF. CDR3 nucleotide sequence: TGTGCCAGCAGCCAAGGTGAAGAGTACGAGCAGTACTTC.

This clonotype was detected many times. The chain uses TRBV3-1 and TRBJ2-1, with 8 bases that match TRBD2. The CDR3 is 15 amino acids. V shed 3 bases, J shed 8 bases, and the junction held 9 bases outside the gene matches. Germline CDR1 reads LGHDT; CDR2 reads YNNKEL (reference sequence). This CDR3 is CASSHRGGWSHEQFF. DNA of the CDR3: TGTGCCAGCAGCCATCGGGGGGGCTGGTCCCATGAGCAGTTCTTC.

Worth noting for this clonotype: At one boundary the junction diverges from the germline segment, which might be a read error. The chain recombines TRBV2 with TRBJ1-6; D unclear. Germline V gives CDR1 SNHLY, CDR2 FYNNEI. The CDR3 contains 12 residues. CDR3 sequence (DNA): TGTGCCAGCAGTACCCGGAATTCACCCCCCCACTTT. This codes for CASSTRNSPPHF.

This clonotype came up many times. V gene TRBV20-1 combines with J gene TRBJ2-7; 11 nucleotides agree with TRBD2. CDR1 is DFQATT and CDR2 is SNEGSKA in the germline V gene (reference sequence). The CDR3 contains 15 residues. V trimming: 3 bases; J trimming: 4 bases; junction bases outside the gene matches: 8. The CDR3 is CSASLGLAGGYEQYF. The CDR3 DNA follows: TGCAGTGCTAGCCTAGGACTAGCGGGCGGGTACGAGCAGTACTTC.

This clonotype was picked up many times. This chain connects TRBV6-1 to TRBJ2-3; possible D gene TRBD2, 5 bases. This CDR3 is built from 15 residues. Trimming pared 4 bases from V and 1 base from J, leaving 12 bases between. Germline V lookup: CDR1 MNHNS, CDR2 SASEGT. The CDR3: CASSGQVGGTDTQYF. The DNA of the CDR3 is TGTGCCAGCAGTGGGCAGGTCGGGGGCACAGATACGCAGTATTTT.

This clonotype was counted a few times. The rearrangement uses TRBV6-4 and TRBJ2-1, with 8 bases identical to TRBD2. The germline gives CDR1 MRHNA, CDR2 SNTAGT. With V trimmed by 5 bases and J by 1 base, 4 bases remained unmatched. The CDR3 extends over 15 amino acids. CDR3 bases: TGTGCCAGCAGTATTTTAGCGGGGTCCTACAATGAGCAGTTCTTC. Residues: CASSILAGSYNEQFF.

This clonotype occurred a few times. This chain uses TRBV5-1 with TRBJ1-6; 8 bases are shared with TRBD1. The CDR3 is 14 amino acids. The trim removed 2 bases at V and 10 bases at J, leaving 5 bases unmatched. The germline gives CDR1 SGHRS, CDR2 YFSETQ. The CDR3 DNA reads TGCGCCAGCAGCTTACAGGGGGATCAATCACCCCTCCACTTT. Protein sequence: CASSLQGDQSPLHF. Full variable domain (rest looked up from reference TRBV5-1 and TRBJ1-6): KAGVTQTPRYLIKTRGQQVTLSCSPISGHRSVSWYQQTPGQGLQFLFEYFSETQRNKGNFPGRFSGRQFSNSRSEMNVSTLELGDSALYLCASSLQGDQSPLHFGNGTRLTVT.

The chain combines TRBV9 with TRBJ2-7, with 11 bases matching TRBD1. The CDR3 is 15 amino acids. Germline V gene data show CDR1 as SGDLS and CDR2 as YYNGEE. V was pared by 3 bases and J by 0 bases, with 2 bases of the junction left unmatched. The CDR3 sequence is CASSAGTGGSYEQYF. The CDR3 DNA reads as TGTGCCAGCAGCGCCGGGACAGGGGGCTCCTACGAGCAGTACTTC.

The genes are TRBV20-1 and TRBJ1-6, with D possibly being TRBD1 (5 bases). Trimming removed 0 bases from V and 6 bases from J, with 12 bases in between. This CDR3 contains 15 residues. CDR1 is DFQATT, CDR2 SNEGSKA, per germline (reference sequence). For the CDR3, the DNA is TGCAGTGCTAGAGATTTCGGCGGGGGTAATTCACCCCTCCACTTT. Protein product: CSARDFGGGNSPLHF.

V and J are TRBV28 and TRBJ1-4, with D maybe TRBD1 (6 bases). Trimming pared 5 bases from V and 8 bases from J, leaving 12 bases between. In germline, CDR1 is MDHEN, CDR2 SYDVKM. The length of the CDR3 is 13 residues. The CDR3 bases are TGTGCCAGCAGTGTATCAGACAGGGAAAAACTGTTTTTT. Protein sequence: CASSVSDREKLFF.